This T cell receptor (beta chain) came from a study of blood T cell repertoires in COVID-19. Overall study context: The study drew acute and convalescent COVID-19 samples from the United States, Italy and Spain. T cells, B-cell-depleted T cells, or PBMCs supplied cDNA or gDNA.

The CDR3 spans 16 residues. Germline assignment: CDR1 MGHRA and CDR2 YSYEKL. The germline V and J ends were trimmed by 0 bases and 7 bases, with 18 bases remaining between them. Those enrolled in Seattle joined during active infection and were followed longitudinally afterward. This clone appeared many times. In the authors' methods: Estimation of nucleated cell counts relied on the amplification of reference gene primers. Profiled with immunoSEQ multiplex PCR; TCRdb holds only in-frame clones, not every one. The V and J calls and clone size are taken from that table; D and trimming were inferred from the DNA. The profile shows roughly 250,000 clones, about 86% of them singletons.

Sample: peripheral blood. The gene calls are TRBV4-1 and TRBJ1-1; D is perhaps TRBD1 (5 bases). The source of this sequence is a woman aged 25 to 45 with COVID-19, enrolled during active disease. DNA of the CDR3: TGCGCCAGCAGCCAAGATCCGGGGGGGAGGTGGAGTGAAGCTTTCTTT. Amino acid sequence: CASSQDPGGRWSEAFF.